This paragraph reports one TCR beta chain. This CDR3 spans 14 amino acids. V dropped 3 bases and J dropped 7 bases, with 13 bases sitting between them. Germline V lookup: CDR1 MDHEN, CDR2 SYDVKM. This sample stems from a study of cytomegalovirus exposure and HLA in healthy donors. Profiled with immunoSEQ multiplex PCR; TCRdb holds only in-frame clones, not every one. The data hold 190,000 or so clones, with roughly 80% observed a single time. The J gene is TRBJ1-5, the V gene TRBV28; D perhaps matches TRBD1 (5 bases). This sequence was found in a woman aged 18 to 35 in good health and CMV-seropositive. The sample consisted of PBMCs. The CDR3 is CASSLAGSMQPQHF. CDR3 coding DNA: TGTGCCAGCAGTTTGGCAGGGTCGATGCAGCCCCAGCATTTT.